The 23 T cell receptor beta chains listed next were all sequenced from one sample in a study of beta chain features in type 1 diabetes. What was sequenced were expressed TCRB transcripts, since all of the isolated RNA had been reverse transcribed. The method was immunoSEQ multiplex PCR; TCRdb's version includes in-frame clones alone and lacks a portion of them. In the table there are around 340,000 clones, 15% to 20% of which are singletons. Material for sequencing was naive CD4+ T cells from blood. Source of these receptors: a woman aged 18-29 years in good health.

In this sample, this clone turned up once. The V and J genes are TRBV2 and TRBJ1-1; 10 bases line up with TRBD1. CDR1 and CDR2 (germline): SNHLY, FYNNEI. This CDR3 spans 14 amino acids. V lost 6 bases, J lost 2 bases, and 3 bases stayed unmatched. CDR3 DNA: TGTGCCAGCAGGGACAGGGGGTTTAACACTGAAGCTTTCTTT. Translated: CASRDRGFNTEAFF.

The chain couples TRBV27 to TRBJ2-5; TRBD2 matches 7 bases. Trimming removed 2 bases from V and 10 bases from J; junction bases left unmatched: 10. CDR1 and CDR2 (germline): MNHEY, SMNVEV (reference sequence). The CDR3 extends over 14 amino acids. CDR3 DNA sequence: TGTGCCAGCAGTTTAACTAGCGCCCAGTTCATCCAGTACTTC. Translating it yields CASSLTSAQFIQYF.

This clone was observed a few times. This rearrangement joins TRBV29-1 to TRBJ1-1, with 10 positions matching TRBD1. This CDR3 is 14 amino acids long. Germline CDR1 reads SQVTM; CDR2 reads ANQGSEA. V was pared by 5 bases and J by 5 bases, with 8 bases of the junction left unmatched. CDR3: CSVSTGGEGTEAFF. CDR3 nucleotides: TGCAGCGTTTCGACAGGGGGCGAAGGGACTGAAGCTTTCTTT.

The gene calls are TRBV7-8 and TRBJ1-2, with TRBD1 as a possible D gene (5 bases). Germline CDR1 reads SGHVS; CDR2 reads FQNEAQ. The CDR3 totals 17 residues. Trimming took off 4 bases at V and 4 bases at J, with 22 bases between the two ends. As DNA, the CDR3 is TGTGCCAGCAGCTCCCCGTCCCGACAGAGCCTGGTCTATGGCTACACCTTC. Its protein is CASSSPSRQSLVYGYTF.

The chain joins TRBV30 to TRBJ1-5; D perhaps matches TRBD1 (6 bases). The V and J ends lost 3 bases and 13 bases respectively, with 22 bases between them. The CDR3 is 14 residues long. Germline V gene data show CDR1 as GTSNPN and CDR2 as SVGIG (reference sequence). This chain's CDR3 is CAWRRRGDKGPQHF. The CDR3 region has the DNA TGTGCCTGGAGACGACGGGGGGACAAGGGCCCACAGCATTTT.

This chain uses TRBV6-6 with TRBJ2-2, with D uncertain. The CDR3 contains 15 residues. CDR1 and CDR2 from the germline V gene are MNHNY and SVGAGI (reference sequence). V gave up 0 bases and J gave up 0 bases, with 5 bases separating them. CDR3 sequence: CASSYSAANTGELFF. The DNA for the CDR3 is TGTGCCAGCAGTTACTCGGCGGCGAACACCGGGGAGCTGTTTTTT.

The genes are TRBV30 and TRBJ1-3; 11 bases agree with TRBD1. Germline values: CDR1 GTSNPN, CDR2 SVGIG (reference sequence). V shed 0 bases, J shed 4 bases, and the junction held 8 bases outside the gene matches. The CDR3 extends over 17 amino acids. The CDR3 here is CAWSVRAGQGVGNTIYF. The CDR3 nucleotides read TGTGCCTGGAGTGTAAGGGCGGGACAGGGGGTAGGAAACACCATATATTTT.

This clone was detected only a few times. This chain joins TRBV7-2 and TRBJ1-2; D call uncertain. The length of the CDR3 is 14 residues. Looked up from germline, CDR1 is SGHTA and CDR2 is FQGNSA. Trimming stripped 3 bases from V and 1 base from J, with 9 bases between. CDR3 loop: CASSFATFNYGYTF. CDR3 DNA sequence: TGTGCCAGCAGCTTCGCTACGTTTAACTATGGCTACACCTTC.

This clone occurred a few times. V is TRBV9 and J is TRBJ2-5; 7 nucleotides agree with TRBD1. The CDR3 sequence is 15 residues long. Trimming cost V 4 bases and J 2 bases; bases outside gene matches: 8. Germline CDR1 reads SGDLS; CDR2 reads YYNGEE. The CDR3 loop is CASSPFPTGQETQYF. The CDR3 region has the DNA TGTGCCAGCAGCCCGTTTCCGACAGGGCAAGAGACCCAGTACTTC.

The rearrangement links TRBV2 to TRBJ1-2; D is ambiguous. Deletions cut 1 base from V and 4 bases from J, with 10 bases between. This CDR3 spans 14 amino acids. The germline gives CDR1 SNHLY, CDR2 FYNNEI. CDR3 sequence (DNA): TGTGCCAGCAGTGAAGTGTCACAGAGCTATGGCTACACCTTC. Translated: CASSEVSQSYGYTF.

This clone was recorded a few times. V gene TRBV15 combines with J gene TRBJ2-7, with D maybe TRBD1 (6 bases). The V end was cut by 0 bases, the J end by 0 bases, with 9 bases between. There are 15 residues in the CDR3. Germline loops: CDR1 LNHNV, CDR2 YYDKDF (reference sequence). CDR3 in amino acids: CATSRDARGSYEQYF. DNA of the CDR3: TGTGCCACCAGCAGAGATGCCAGGGGCTCCTACGAGCAGTACTTC.

This clone was counted only a few times. This chain links TRBV5-4 with TRBJ2-5; 14 nucleotides match TRBD2. CDR3 size: 15 residues. V shed 1 base, J shed 5 bases, and the junction held 1 base outside the gene matches. Germline V gene sequence: CDR1 SGHNT, CDR2 YYREEE (reference sequence). The CDR3 DNA sequence: TGTGCCAGCAGCTTGCGGACTAGCGGGAGGGAGACCCAGTACTTC. Its protein product is CASSLRTSGRETQYF.

Note on this clone: Within the sample, other DNA sequences also encode this same CDR3. V and J are TRBV9 and TRBJ2-3, with TRBD2 identical over 13 bases. Germline CDR1 SGDLS, CDR2 YYNGEE. The CDR3 loop spans 15 amino acids. With V trimmed by 5 bases and J by 2 bases, 2 bases remained unmatched. The CDR3 protein is CASSGTSGATDTQYF. The CDR3 DNA reads TGTGCCAGCAGTGGGACTAGCGGGGCCACAGATACGCAGTATTTT.

The chain couples TRBV6-1 to TRBJ2-5, with TRBD1 matching over 9 bases. CDR3 length: 17 residues. Trimming removed 4 bases from V and 7 bases from J; junction bases left unmatched: 16. Germline CDR1 and CDR2: MNHNS and SASEGT. CDR3 residues: CASSGGPGQGTRGTQYF. The CDR3 DNA reads TGTGCCAGCAGTGGTGGTCCGGGACAGGGAACAAGAGGGACCCAGTACTTC.

The chain combines TRBV7-9 with TRBJ1-1, with D possibly matching TRBD1 (6 bases). The germline gives CDR1 SEHNR, CDR2 FQNEAQ (reference sequence). The CDR3 covers 14 residues. V was clipped by 8 bases and J by 1 base, with 14 bases between them. This chain's CDR3 is CASGRGSGNTEAFF. CDR3 DNA: TGTGCCAGCGGAAGGGGGTCAGGGAACACTGAAGCTTTCTTT.

The V call is TRBV29-1, the J call TRBJ2-1; TRBD1 aligns across 7 bases. This CDR3 contains 15 residues. Germline-derived CDR1 and CDR2 are SQVTM and ANQGSEA. The V segment lost 6 bases and the J segment 5 bases; nucleotides outside the gene matches: 13. CDR3 sequence reads: CSVGLPGQSNNEQFF. As DNA, the CDR3 is TGCAGCGTGGGTTTACCGGGACAGTCCAACAATGAGCAGTTCTTC.

A few counts support this clone. The V gene is TRBV6-5, the J gene TRBJ2-5, with TRBD1 as a possible D gene (5 bases). This CDR3 has 11 residues. V gave up 9 bases and J gave up 7 bases, with 12 bases separating them. The germline V gene encodes CDR1 MNHEY and CDR2 SVGAGI. This CDR3 is CASQGLGTQYF. DNA for the CDR3: TGTGCCAGTCAGGGCCTGGGGACCCAGTACTTC.

This sequence joins TRBV30 and TRBJ1-4; D is uncertain. V was cut by 1 base and J by 8 bases, with 14 bases left in between. The CDR3 extends over 14 amino acids. The germline gives CDR1 GTSNPN, CDR2 SVGIG (reference sequence). CDR3 amino acids: CAWSEEASREKLFF. The DNA for the CDR3 is TGTGCCTGGAGTGAGGAAGCGAGTCGGGAAAAACTGTTTTTT.

The table lists this clone with a few counts. DNA of the CDR3: TGTGCCAGCTCACCTTCCGGGACAGACTCCTACGAGCAGTACTTC. Translating it yields CASSPSGTDSYEQYF. V usage is TRBV18 and J usage is TRBJ2-7; 7 bases match TRBD1. The V segment lost 3 bases and the J segment 0 bases; nucleotides outside the gene matches: 5. Germline assignment: CDR1 KGHSH and CDR2 LQKENI. This CDR3 has 15 amino acids.

V gene TRBV14 combines with J gene TRBJ1-1; 11 bases align to TRBD1. Germline values: CDR1 SGHDN, CDR2 FVKESK. The CDR3 spans 18 residues. The junction had 12 bases not matched to a gene; V was cut back by 3 bases and J by 3 bases. The DNA for the CDR3 is TGTGCCAGCAGCCAGTGGACAGGGGGCAGATCTTGGGACACTGAAGCTTTCTTT. Encoded protein: CASSQWTGGRSWDTEAFF.

In DNA, the CDR3 is TGTGCCAGCAGTGCACCGGGACTGAACACCGGGGAGCTGTTTTTT. Its translation: CASSAPGLNTGELFF. This chain connects TRBV9 to TRBJ2-2; D might be TRBD2 (6 bases). CDR3 size: 15 residues. The V end lost 5 bases, the J end lost 1 base, and 12 bases lay between the germline ends. Germline V lookup: CDR1 SGDLS, CDR2 YYNGEE.

The sample holds a few counts of this clone. This chain connects TRBV14 to TRBJ1-2; 8 bases are shared with TRBD1. The germline CDR1 and CDR2 sequences are SGHDN and FVKESK. CDR3 length: 14 amino acids. V lost 1 base to trimming and J lost 7 bases; unmatched junction nucleotides: 5. The chain's CDR3 is CASSQGTGLGGYTF. In nucleotides, the CDR3 is TGTGCCAGCAGCCAAGGGACAGGGCTGGGTGGCTACACCTTC. Filled out from reference TRBV14 and TRBJ1-2, the complete variable domain reads EAGVTQFPSHSVIEKGQTVTLRCDPISGHDNLYWYRRVMGKEIKFLLHFVKESKQDESGMPNNRFLAERTGGTYSTLKVQPAELEDSGVYFCASSQGTGLGGYTFGSGTRLTVV.

This sequence joins TRBV18 and TRBJ2-4; the D gene is possibly TRBD1 (5 bases). CDR1 is KGHSH, CDR2 LQKENI, per germline. The CDR3 runs 14 residues. The germline V and J ends were trimmed by 3 bases and 15 bases, with 21 bases remaining between them. CDR3 residues: CASSPTTDMERGYF. The CDR3 DNA reads as TGTGCCAGCTCACCTACGACGGACATGGAAAGGGGGTACTTC.